This T cell receptor beta chain is from a study of breast tumors, draining lymph nodes, adjacent tissues. This CDR3 has 14 amino acids. The germline V gene encodes CDR1 MNHEY and CDR2 SVGAGI. Trimming at V came to 5 bases and at J to 5 bases, leaving 6 bases not matched to a gene. With respect to this clonotype: Its antigen is still unknown.

Study-wide points: Luminal-like breast cancer showed significantly higher tumor–nontumor repertoire similarity than basal-like.

A single record per CDR3 protein comes from TCRdb applying MiXCR to the multiplex PCR reads. The sample contains 200,000 to 250,000 distinct CDR3 sequences, less than 40% of which appear only once. Breast cancer patients provided tissue from their axillary draining lymph nodes. The rearrangement links TRBV6-5 to TRBJ2-1; TRBD2 matches 7 bases. The sample taken for sequencing was axillary lymph node tissue. The clonotype was recovered from a female donor with breast cancer. Some clones in this sample may be carry-over from other donors' samples. This CDR3 reads CASSPAGPHNEQFF. In DNA, the CDR3 is TGTGCCAGCAGTCCAGCGGGACCACACAATGAGCAGTTCTTC.